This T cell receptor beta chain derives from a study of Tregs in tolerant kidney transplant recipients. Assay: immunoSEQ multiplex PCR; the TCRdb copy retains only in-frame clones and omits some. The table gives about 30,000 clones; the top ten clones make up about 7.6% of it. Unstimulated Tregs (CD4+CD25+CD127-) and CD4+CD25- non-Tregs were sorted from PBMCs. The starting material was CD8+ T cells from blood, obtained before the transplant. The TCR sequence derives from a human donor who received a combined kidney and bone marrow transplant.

CDR3 amino acids: CASSLQGLGNTIYF. The covered CDR3 bases are TGTGCCAGCAGTCTACAGGGTCTCGGAAACACC. This chain uses TRBV7-2 with TRBJ1-3; TRBD1 is a possible D gene (6 bases). The CDR3 end falls 3 residues outside the read, so it is completed with the germline J gene. CDR1 and CDR2 (germline): SGHTA, FQGNSA. V lost 6 bases and J 4 bases, leaving 13 bases between the germline ends. The CDR3 has 14 amino acids.